These T cell receptor beta chains were read from a single sample in a study of tumor-infiltrating lymphocytes in primary liver carcinoma. MiXCR, run by TCRdb on the multiplex PCR reads, gives a single entry per CDR3 protein. The sample consists of 330,000 or so distinct CDR3 sequences, 65% of them appearing once. The source material was peripheral blood. These receptors came from a man aged 35-49 years with primary liver carcinoma and hepatitis B virus infection. The CDR3 runs from the conserved cysteine through the conserved F or W. Each record gives: J gene, clone size, D gene, V gene, CDR3 protein, CDR3 DNA. D genes are given only for firm matches. Where a row states a size, it is once, few, many or the class of an expanded clone; other rows omit it.

TRBJ2-1,NA,NA,TRBV28,CASRGGAGLYNEQFF,TGTGCCAGCAGGGGCGGTGCAGGATTATACAATGAGCAGTTCTTC
TRBJ2-5,NA,NA,TRBV11-2,CTSSLNQETQYF,TGTACCAGCAGCTTAAACCAAGAGACCCAATACTTC
TRBJ2-3,many,NA,TRBV6-5,CASRQYIARTDTQYF,TGTGCCAGCAGACAGTATATAGCTCGCACAGATACGCAGTATTTT
TRBJ2-7,NA,NA,TRBV4-1,CASSQLRGGGNYEQYF,TGCGCCAGTAGCCAACTCCGGGGAGGAGGTAACTACGAGCAGTATTTC
TRBJ2-1,many,TRBD1,TRBV4-3,CASSQDFGGQGNNEQFF,TGCGCCAGCAGCCAAGATTTTGGGGGACAGGGGAACAATGAGCAGTTCTTC
TRBJ2-1,NA,NA,TRBV4-2,CTSSPSVIWRNELFF,TGTACCAGCAGTCCTAGCGTGATCTGGAGAAATGAGCTGTTCTTC
TRBJ1-4,many,NA,TRBV6-5,CASSPSQPTNEKLFF,TGTGCCAGCAGCCCGTCGCAACCAACTAATGAAAAACTGTTTTTT
TRBJ2-3,NA,NA,TRBV6-5,CACIPVGSTDTQYF,TGCGCCTGCATCCCCGTTGGTAGCACAGATACGCAGTATTTT
TRBJ2-7,NA,NA,TRBV5-1,CASSVDYYEKYF,TGCGCCAGCAGCGTAGATTACTACGAGAAGTACTTC
TRBJ1-2,many,NA,TRBV7-9,CASSLGDYGYTF,TGTGCCAGCAGTTTGGGGGACTATGGCTACACCTTC
TRBJ2-1,NA,TRBD2,TRBV11-1,CAGSLVSSGLVDNEQFF,TGTGCCGGCAGCTTAGTATCGTCGGGACTAGTGGACAATGAGCAGTTCTTC
TRBJ1-1,NA,NA,TRBV28,CASSLLDVTEAFF,TGTGCCAGCAGCCTCCTGGATGTCACTGAAGCTTTCTTT
TRBJ1-1,NA,TRBD1,TRBV5-4,CASSLRTGGLSTEAFF,TGTGCCAGCAGCTTGAGGACAGGGGGCTTGAGCACTGAAGCTTTCTTT
TRBJ2-2,NA,NA,TRBV6-1,CASRPMTANTGELFF,TGTGCCAGCAGACCTATGACCGCGAACACCGGGGAGCTGTTTTTT
TRBJ2-1,few,TRBD2,TRBV6-1,CASRGTSPGSYNEQFF,TGTGCCAGCAGGGGGACTAGCCCCGGCTCCTACAATGAGCAGTTCTTC
TRBJ2-5,NA,NA,TRBV23-1,CASSQRGWETQYF,TGCGCCAGCAGTCAAAGGGGATGGGAGACCCAGTACTTC
TRBJ2-1,NA,TRBD1,TRBV5-1,CASSPSKGAYYNEQFF,TGCGCCAGCAGCCCGTCAAAGGGGGCCTACTACAATGAGCAGTTCTTC
TRBJ2-6,NA,NA,TRBV11-2,CANSLVIRVAGANVLTF,TGTGCCAACAGCTTAGTCATCAGGGTGGCTGGGGCCAACGTCCTGACCTTC
TRBJ1-2,NA,NA,TRBV14,CASSQVNDAGYTF,TGTGCCAGCAGCCAAGTCAACGATGCAGGCTACACCTTC
TRBJ2-1,NA,NA,TRBV24-1,CATSDCGLQVREQFF,TGTGCCACCAGTGATTGCGGACTGCAGGTTCGTGAGCAGTTCTTC
TRBJ1-6,NA,NA,TRBV30,CARSVLGPRPLHF,TGTGCCCGGAGTGTACTGGGCCCTCGTCCCCTCCACTTT
TRBJ2-7,NA,NA,TRBV29-1,CSVVSGRGGSVLEQYF,TGCAGCGTTGTAAGTGGTCGGGGCGGGTCTGTTCTCGAGCAGTACTTT
TRBJ2-7,many,NA,TRBV6-1,CASRLGGNPYEQYF,TGTGCCAGCAGGCTGGGGGGCAACCCCTACGAGCAGTACTTC
TRBJ2-7,many,TRBD1,TRBV5-6,CASSFRQGPPTVYEQYF,TGTGCCAGCAGCTTCAGACAGGGGCCCCCCACGGTCTACGAGCAGTACTTC
TRBJ2-2,NA,NA,TRBV5-1,CASSLEASWIGELFF,TGCGCCAGCAGCTTGGAGGCTAGTTGGATCGGGGAGCTGTTTTTT
TRBJ1-4,NA,NA,TRBV6-1,CASGGVLDERLFF,TGTGCCAGCGGGGGGGTGCTGGATGAAAGACTCTTTTTT
TRBJ2-4,NA,NA,TRBV13,CASSLESGGHSKNIQYF,TGTGCCAGCAGCTTGGAATCAGGAGGCCACTCCAAAAACATTCAGTACTTC
TRBJ2-3,few,TRBD2,TRBV4-3,CASSHSGRGTDTQYF,TGCGCCAGCAGCCATAGCGGGAGGGGCACAGATACGCAGTATTTT
TRBJ1-5,NA,NA,TRBV11-2,CASSPVVGRAWQPQHF,TGTGCCAGCAGCCCGGTGGTGGGCAGGGCATGGCAGCCCCAGCATTTT
TRBJ2-7,NA,NA,TRBV11-2,CVSRPGLITYEQYF,TGTGTCAGCAGGCCCGGGCTCATAACCTACGAGCAGTACTTC
TRBJ2-1,many,NA,TRBV29-1,CSVGKGAHPGLQNEQFF,TGCAGCGTTGGGAAGGGGGCGCATCCGGGACTACAAAATGAGCAGTTCTTC
TRBJ2-7,NA,NA,TRBV11-2,CASSYTPETAYEQYF,TGTGCCAGCAGCTATACACCCGAGACAGCCTACGAGCAGTACTTC
TRBJ2-4,many,TRBD2,TRBV29-1,CSPRLLAGEDVQYF,TGCAGCCCGAGGCTTTTGGCGGGGGAGGACGTTCAGTACTTC
TRBJ2-1,NA,NA,TRBV11-2,CASISQDPESYNEQFF,TGTGCCAGCATTAGTCAGGATCCTGAATCCTACAATGAGCAGTTCTTC
TRBJ2-3,NA,NA,TRBV11-2,CASSRPIVFFNTDTQYF,TGTGCTAGCAGCCGACCGATAGTTTTCTTTAACACAGATACGCAGTATTTT
TRBJ2-1,once,TRBD2,TRBV10-1,CASIESKGTSIGEQFF,TGCGCCAGCATTGAGTCGAAGGGGACTAGCATCGGTGAACAGTTCTTC